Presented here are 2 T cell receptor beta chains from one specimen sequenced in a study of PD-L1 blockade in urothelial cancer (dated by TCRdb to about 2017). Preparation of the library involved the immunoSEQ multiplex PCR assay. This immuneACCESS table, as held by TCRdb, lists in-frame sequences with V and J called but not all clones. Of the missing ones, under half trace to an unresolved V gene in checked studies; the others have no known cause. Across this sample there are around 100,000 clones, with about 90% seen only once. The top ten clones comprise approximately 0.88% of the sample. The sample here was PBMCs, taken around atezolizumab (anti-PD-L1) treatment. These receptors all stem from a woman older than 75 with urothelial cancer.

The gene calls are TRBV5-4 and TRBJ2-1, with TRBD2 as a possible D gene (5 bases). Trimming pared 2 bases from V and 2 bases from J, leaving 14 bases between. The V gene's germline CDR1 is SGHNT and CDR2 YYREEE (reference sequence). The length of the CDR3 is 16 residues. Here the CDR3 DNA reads TGTGCCAGCAGCTTAAGCGGAGGAGGTGCCTACAATGAGCAGTTCTTC. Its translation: CASSLSGGGAYNEQFF.

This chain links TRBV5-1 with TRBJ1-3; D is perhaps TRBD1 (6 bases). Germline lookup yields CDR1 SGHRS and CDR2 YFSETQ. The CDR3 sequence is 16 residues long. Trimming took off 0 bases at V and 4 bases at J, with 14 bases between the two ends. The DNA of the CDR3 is TGCGCCAGCAGCTTGGCCATCGGACAGCAAGGAAACACCATATATTTT. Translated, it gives CASSLAIGQQGNTIYF.